Only a few counts were recorded for the clone carrying this TCR beta chain. Its antigen is currently unknown. Synthesis of TCR cDNA relied on 5'RACE template switching, which attached a universal primer site and UMIs. TCRdb reanalysed the 5' RACE reads using MiXCR and keeps one entry per CDR3 protein. Of 600,000 to 750,000 distinct CDR3 sequences in the sample, 10% to 15% were seen once. The data originate from a study of T cells after yellow fever vaccination. For the study at large: Where fractions had low cell numbers, libraries were prepared from them with the SMART-Seq v4 Ultra Low Input RNA kit.

Germline lookup yields CDR1 DFQATT and CDR2 SNEGSKA (reference sequence). This CDR3 has 16 residues. The ends lost 0 bases at V and 5 bases at J; junction bases unmatched: 10. Regarding the study as a whole: Though it reached lower strength, the secondary response hit its peak faster, day 5 versus 15.

The receptor comes from a man aged 25 to 45 who received the YFV17D yellow fever vaccine. The sample here was PBMCs, taken on the day of the yellow fever booster vaccination. This chain connects TRBV20-1 to TRBJ2-5; TRBD2 matches at 9 bases. CDR3 sequence: CSARDESGGLSETQYF. Here the CDR3 DNA reads TGCAGTGCTAGAGATGAGAGCGGGGGGCTGTCGGAGACCCAGTACTTC.